This T cell receptor (beta chain) was sequenced for a study of PD-1 blockade in classical Hodgkin lymphoma (TCRdb year 2020). As for the study more broadly: Nivolumab dosing was 3 mg/kg intravenously every 2 weeks, continuing until either disease progression or unacceptable toxicity. The study used CyTOF and TCR beta sequencing to define a peripheral blood immune signature of response to PD-1 blockade in classical Hodgkin lymphoma. Overall study outcomes, separate from this receptor: Diversity was lower in patients who began nivolumab less than 1 year after ASCT, so these patients were left out of later analyses to avoid confounding by immune reconstitution. By C4D1, a significant rise was seen in CD4+ TCR diversity but not in CD8+ TCR diversity (p=0.0027 vs p=0.16), and the rise was most apparent among complete responders (p=0.02). Baseline TCR diversity was reported as lower in newly diagnosed patients than in healthy donors, and lower still in relapsed/refractory patients. Among trial patients, those achieving complete response had baseline diversity similar to that of newly diagnosed patients, while diversity was significantly lower in partial responders and progressors. The study was restricted to a single clinical trial cohort, and the causes of repertoire differences, possibly disease activity or prior therapy, were left undefined.

The time point tag for this specimen amounts to: cycle 2 day 1 (C2D1) of nivolumab. Relapse after autologous stem cell transplantation had occurred in all trial patients, and cohorts A, B and C were distinguished by prior brentuximab vedotin exposure. A total of under 70 patients with relapsed/refractory classical Hodgkin lymphoma made up the trial cohort, and each patient's best overall response was complete response, partial response or progressive disease. Trial patients were treated with single-agent nivolumab in the multi-cohort phase II CheckMate 205 trial. An independent review committee assessed best overall response by applying the 2007 International Working Group response criteria. Trial PBMCs were collected just before the start of nivolumab (C1D1) and during therapy at cycle 2 day 1 and cycle 4 day 1. Peripheral blood was collected in 8 mL Vacutainer Cell Preparation Tubes, from which PBMCs were isolated by centrifugation and then cryopreserved.

Regarding this clone: The clone's antigen remains unknown. No much larger clone exists at a distance of one base, and base qualities are not known.

Genomic DNA was extracted with the Qiagen DNeasy kit from unsorted PBMCs and from negatively selected CD4+ and CD8+ fractions. Using primers that anneal to V and J segments, immunoSEQ multiplex PCR amplified the TCR beta CDR3 regions. A synthetic immune receptor repertoire was used to minimize amplification bias, and remaining bias was computationally removed after sequencing. The authors' pipeline ran thus. Repertoire diversity was quantified as the Shannon entropy index using custom Python scripts. Unsorted, CD4+ and CD8+ repertoires were examined separately, except in combined analyses, for which CD4+ and CD8+ sequences were merged in silico. Clonal expansion was defined as a frequency increase of at least 2-fold after treatment compared with C1D1, and clones undetected at baseline were assigned a pseudocount of 0.5. Clones with 0 or 1 copy at C1D1 were defined as singleton clones, while clones with 2 or more copies were defined as non-singleton clones. By matching protein sequences in sorted samples from the same patient, clones expanded in unsorted samples were annotated as CD4+, CD8+ or unknown. Wilcoxon tests on paired samples were used to test diversity changes from C1D1 to C4D1. Not all clones reach the TCRdb copy of this immuneACCESS table, which keeps in-frame sequences only. Checked studies attribute under half of the gap to unresolved V genes and leave the rest unexplained. That table gives V, J and clone size, and the DNA gave D and trimming. This sample is represented by about 63,000 clones; more than 75% of them were singletons. The ten largest account for about 5.6% of the sample.

The clonotype was recovered from a human donor with classical Hodgkin lymphoma. Material: peripheral blood mononuclear cells (PBMCs), obtained before the second cycle of nivolumab.

CDR3 sequence: CAISGPEPSGTRTDTQYF. The sequenced DNA: TGTGCCATCAGTGGCCCAGAGCCTTCAGGGACACGCACAGATACGCAGTATTTT. The sequence joins TRBV10-3 to TRBJ2-3; the D region possibly corresponds to TRBD1 (6 bases align). V is reduced by 4 bases and J by 1 base, leaving a spacing of 21 bases between them. CDR1 and CDR2, per the germline V gene, are ENHRY and SYGVKD. Reading from cysteine to phenylalanine, the CDR3 counts 18 amino acids. The only DNA kept is the CDR3, 54 bases in frame from the first base.